Listed below are T cell receptor beta chains from one sample, sequenced in a study of technical replicates of blood from several donors. The table came from immunoSEQ multiplex PCR; TCRdb's copy has only in-frame clones and leaves some out. The table records some 67,000 clones, 95% to 98% of them present only once. The specimen was T cells isolated from PBMCs. The receptors were sampled from a human donor in good health. Both conserved end residues are part of each CDR3. A D gene is named only where the DNA matches it firmly. Only part of the rows carry a size: once, few, many, or a class if the clone is expanded.

J,V,size,D,DNA,CDR3
TRBJ2-7,TRBV10-3,-,TRBD2,TGTGCCACCTTTGCGGGGGGGCAGGGGGCCTACGAGCAGTACTTC,CATFAGGQGAYEQYF
TRBJ1-4,TRBV19,-,-,TGTGCCAGTAGTGAACAAGACAGCTTGGGGGAAAAACTGTTTTTT,CASSEQDSLGEKLFF
TRBJ1-2,TRBV19,once,TRBD1,TGTGCCAGCCGGTGGACAGGGCAAACTAACTATGGCTACACCTTC,CASRWTGQTNYGYTF
TRBJ2-2,TRBV6-5,-,-,TGTGCCAGCAGGACGTCAGGGTGGGCCGGGGAGCTGTTTTTT,CASRTSGWAGELFF
TRBJ1-1,TRBV5-4,-,-,TGTGCCAGCAGCTTGCTACAGGACACGAACACTGAAGCTTTCTTT,CASSLLQDTNTEAFF
TRBJ2-7,TRBV7-2,-,TRBD2,TGTGCCAGCAGCGCAGTAGCGGGTCCCTACGAGCAGTACTTC,CASSAVAGPYEQYF
TRBJ1-4,TRBV6-5,-,-,TGTGCCAGCAGTGGGGTCGGGGGTCAAAAACTGTTTTTT,CASSGVGGQKLFF
TRBJ1-2,TRBV5-5,-,-,TGTGCCAGCAGCTTGCTTGATTTAACAGTATATGGCTACACCTTC,CASSLLDLTVYGYTF
TRBJ1-3,TRBV7-9,-,TRBD1,TGTGCCAGCAGCCCCAGGGGGACAGTCGTTAACACCATATATTTT,CASSPRGTVVNTIYF
TRBJ1-1,TRBV30,-,-,TGTGCCTGGGGAGTCCGGGAAGCTTTCTTT,CAWGVREAFF
TRBJ1-1,TRBV28,-,-,TGTGCCAGCCACACAGGGTCTGAAGCTTTCTTT,CASHTGSEAFF
TRBJ1-1,TRBV20-1,-,-,TGCAGTGCATCGAGGACAGTTGAAGCTTTCTTT,CSASRTVEAFF
TRBJ2-3,TRBV5-6,-,-,TGTGCCAGCAGCTTGCCGGGACATGCGACAGATACGCAGTATTTT,CASSLPGHATDTQYF
TRBJ2-3,TRBV2,-,TRBD1,TGTGCCAGCTCAGTCGCAGGGGGTAAAGTTTTGGATACGCAGTATTTT,CASSVAGGKVLDTQYF
TRBJ1-5,TRBV9,-,-,TGTGCCAGCAGCCCAGGATTGGGGGCTGGCAGCAATCAGCCCCAGCATTTT,CASSPGLGAGSNQPQHF
TRBJ2-6,TRBV15,-,TRBD1,TGTGCCACCAGCAGAGGAGACAGGGCCGGGGCCAACGTCCTGACTTTC,CATSRGDRAGANVLTF
TRBJ1-5,TRBV18,-,-,TGTGCCAGCCGTGGACAGAGCAATCAGCCCCAGCATTTT,CASRGQSNQPQHF
TRBJ2-3,TRBV5-1,-,-,TGCGCCAGCAGCTTGGCCAAAGGGCTTTGGCAGGGGAAGAACACAGATACGCAGTGTTTT,CASSLAKGLWQGKNTDTQCF
TRBJ2-2,TRBV5-1,-,TRBD2,TGCGCCAGCAGCTTTATTTCGGGGGGAAACACCGGGGAGCTGTTTTTT,CASSFISGGNTGELFF
TRBJ1-2,TRBV21-1,once,-,TGTGCCAGCAGCAGCTGGACACACTCCTTC,CASSSWTHSF
TRBJ1-1,TRBV5-4,-,-,TGTGCCAGCAGCTTTGAGACGACAAGCGCTTTCTTT,CASSFETTSAFF
TRBJ2-1,TRBV11-2,-,-,TGTGCCAGCAGCGTTAAGAGTGAGCAGTTCTTC,CASSVKSEQFF
TRBJ1-5,TRBV9,-,TRBD1,TGTGCCAGCAGCTCCGAACCCGGGACAGGGGATCAGCCCCAGCATTTT,CASSSEPGTGDQPQHF
TRBJ2-1,TRBV25-1,-,-,TGTGCCAGCAGTGAAGGTAGCTCCTACAATGAGCAGTTCTTC,CASSEGSSYNEQFF
TRBJ2-1,TRBV29-1,-,-,TGCAGCGTTCTTCGGGGTGGCGGCTACAATGAGCAGTTCTTC,CSVLRGGGYNEQFF
TRBJ2-1,TRBV5-1,-,TRBD2,TGCGCCAGCAGCTTGGTGCCGCGGGAGGCACGAAATGAGCAGTTCTTC,CASSLVPREARNEQFF
TRBJ2-5,TRBV4-2,-,TRBD1,TGTGCCAGCAGCCAAGAAGCTCTGGTGGGACAGCAAGAGACCCAGTACTTC,CASSQEALVGQQETQYF
TRBJ1-3,TRBV9,-,-,TGTGCCAGCAGCGTAGGTGGGAGGGGGTCTTCTGGAAACACCATATATTTT,CASSVGGRGSSGNTIYF
TRBJ2-7,TRBV5-1,-,-,TGCGCCAGCAGCTTGGCAGGGGATCCCCACGAGCAGTACTTC,CASSLAGDPHEQYF
TRBJ1-3,TRBV4-1,-,TRBD1,TGCGCCAGCAGAATTGGAGGGGGCGAGTTCTCTGGAAACACCATATATTTT,CASRIGGGEFSGNTIYF
TRBJ1-1,TRBV7-9,-,TRBD1,TGTGCCAGCAGCAAACAGGGGGCGGGAACTGAAGCTTTCTTT,CASSKQGAGTEAFF
TRBJ1-1,TRBV7-7,-,TRBD1,TGTGCTAGCAGCTCCACCGGACAGGGGACCAATGAAGCTTTCTTT,CASSSTGQGTNEAFF
TRBJ1-1,TRBV19,-,-,TGTGCCAGTAGCCTCCAGCTGGCAGGGTGGGGGCTTGTGGTGAACACTGAAGCTTTCTTT,CASSLQLAGWGLVVNTEAFF
TRBJ2-3,TRBV28,-,TRBD1,TGTGCCAGCAGTTCCGGACAGGGAACTTACACAGATACGCAGTATTTT,CASSSGQGTYTDTQYF
TRBJ1-1,TRBV7-9,once,-,TGTGCCAGCAGCTTTCGGCAGGTCCCTGAAGCTTTCTTT,CASSFRQVPEAFF
TRBJ1-1,TRBV6-9,-,TRBD1,TGTGCCAGCAGTTATTATGACAGGGGGGTTCGGAACACTGAAGCTTTCTTT,CASSYYDRGVRNTEAFF
TRBJ2-7,TRBV5-5,-,TRBD2,TGTGCCAGCAGCCTAGCGGGGGCCGGGATCACCTACGAGCAGTACTTC,CASSLAGAGITYEQYF
TRBJ2-7,TRBV11-3,-,-,TGTGCCAGCAGCTTAGAGGCAGGGCCAACCTACGAGCAGTACTTC,CASSLEAGPTYEQYF
TRBJ1-1,TRBV15,-,TRBD1,TGTGCCACCAGCAGAGACAGGGGGCCCACTGAAGCTTTCTTT,CATSRDRGPTEAFF
TRBJ1-2,TRBV6-4,-,-,TGTGCCAGCAGTGTAGGAGGGAACTATGGCTACACCTTC,CASSVGGNYGYTF
TRBJ1-2,TRBV28,-,-,TGTGCCAGCAGTTACGACAGCTATGGCTACACCTTC,CASSYDSYGYTF
TRBJ1-2,TRBV6-5,-,-,TGTGCCAGCAGCCGCGGACAGACAAACTATGGCTACACCTTC,CASSRGQTNYGYTF
TRBJ1-1,TRBV5-1,-,TRBD1,TGCGCCAGCAGCTTAGACAGGGACACTGAAGCTTTCTTT,CASSLDRDTEAFF
TRBJ1-2,TRBV27,once,-,TGTGCCAGCAGTTTTGGAGGGAGGGATGGCTACACCTTC,CASSFGGRDGYTF
TRBJ1-2,TRBV29-1,-,TRBD1,TGCAGCGTTGTTCCGGGCAGGGGGATTTATGGCTACACCTTC,CSVVPGRGIYGYTF
TRBJ1-1,TRBV5-1,-,TRBD1,TGCGCCAGTAGACAGGGGTACACTGAAGCTTTCTTT,CASRQGYTEAFF
TRBJ2-7,TRBV19,-,-,TGTGCCAGTAGTATAAGCCCCCCGGGAGACGAGCAGTACTTC,CASSISPPGDEQYF
TRBJ1-2,TRBV6-1,-,-,TGTGCCAGCAGTGAAGGATGGAGAGACTATGGCTACACCTTC,CASSEGWRDYGYTF
TRBJ2-1,TRBV12-5,-,-,TGTGCTAGTGGTTTGGTCCGCCCTGACAGGGGACTAGCATACAATGAGCAGTTCTTC,CASGLVRPDRGLAYNEQFF
TRBJ2-3,TRBV6-5,-,-,TGTGCCAGCAGACCCCAGGGGTGGGGCACAGATACGCAGTATTTT,CASRPQGWGTDTQYF